This passage covers 8 T cell receptor beta chains from one sample sequenced in a study of CD8+ T cells in alopecia areata. Treatment reported: oral pan-JAK inhibitor, 5-10 mg twice daily. cDNA prepared by RNA extraction and subsequent reverse transcription served as the template for sequencing. Method: immunoSEQ multiplex PCR; TCRdb's copy keeps in-frame clones and lacks some. The sample consists of about 110,000 clones, around 83% of them appearing once. The starting material was CD8+ T cells sorted from blood, obtained at week 24, from a patient treated with tofacitinib. These receptors originate from a human donor with alopecia areata.

This clone was counted a few times. The V and J genes are TRBV30 and TRBJ2-1; weak D call: TRBD2 (6 bases). The CDR3 is made up of 15 amino acids. Germline CDR1 reads GTSNPN; CDR2 reads SVGIG (reference sequence). V was trimmed by 3 bases and J by 4 bases, leaving 16 bases between them. CDR3 bases: TGTGCCTGGAGCCCCGTGGGGGGTACATACAATGAGCAGTTCTTC. It translates to CAWSPVGGTYNEQFF.

V usage is TRBV27 and J usage is TRBJ1-5; TRBD1 matches 7 bases. Germline trimming cut 2 bases from V and 7 bases from J; bases unmatched to any gene: 5. The CDR3 has 14 amino acids. The germline V gene has CDR1 MNHEY and CDR2 SMNVEV (reference sequence). The CDR3 here is CASSLQQGTQPQHF. In DNA form, the CDR3 reads TGTGCCAGCAGTTTACAACAGGGGACGCAGCCCCAGCATTTT.

V and J are TRBV19 and TRBJ1-5; D unclear. Trimming stripped 5 bases from V and 3 bases from J, with 2 bases between. Germline V lookup: CDR1 LNHDA, CDR2 SQIVND (reference sequence). This CDR3 contains 11 residues. The CDR3 loop reads CASSDNQPQHF. CDR3 DNA: TGTGCCAGTAGTGACAATCAGCCCCAGCATTTT.

This rearrangement joins TRBV27 to TRBJ2-3; D is perhaps TRBD2 (5 bases). The CDR3 totals 17 residues. Germline V lookup: CDR1 MNHEY, CDR2 SMNVEV (reference sequence). Trimming pared 0 bases from V and 7 bases from J, leaving 20 bases between. The CDR3 region has the DNA TGTGCCAGCAGTTTATCGAATCAGCTCGGAGGAGAGTATACGCAGTATTTT. Translation: CASSLSNQLGGEYTQYF.

This clone was counted a few times. The gene calls are TRBV29-1 and TRBJ2-7; unclear D gene. This CDR3 comprises 14 residues. Per the germline V gene, CDR1 is SQVTM and CDR2 is ANQGSEA. Trimming cost V 1 base and J 0 bases, with 10 bases left between them. CDR3 sequence reads: CSVEAGKSSYEQYF. CDR3 coding DNA: TGCAGCGTTGAAGCAGGCAAAAGCTCCTACGAGCAGTACTTC.

This clone appeared once. The V call is TRBV19, the J call TRBJ1-5; D unresolved. The V end was cut by 6 bases, the J end by 2 bases, with 14 bases between. There are 15 residues in the CDR3. CDR1 is LNHDA, CDR2 SQIVND, per germline (reference sequence). The CDR3 spells CASRGGREGNQPQHF. CDR3 nucleotide sequence: TGTGCCAGTAGAGGAGGGCGTGAGGGCAATCAGCCCCAGCATTTT.

The rearrangement joins TRBV5-6 to TRBJ2-7; 7 nucleotides agree with TRBD2. The CDR3 has 15 residues. Unmatched junction bases numbered 13, after V lost 6 bases and J lost 4 bases. CDR1 and CDR2 (germline): SGHDT, YYEEEE. DNA for the CDR3: TGTGCCAGCACTTCCGCGGGGGTGGGGAGTTACGAGCAGTACTTC. This translates into CASTSAGVGSYEQYF.

V is TRBV5-1 and J is TRBJ2-5; no clear D. V gave up 7 bases and J gave up 1 base, with 20 bases separating them. Germline CDR1 reads SGHRS; CDR2 reads YFSETQ. This CDR3 is 16 amino acids long. For the CDR3, the DNA is TGCGCCAGCCGTCTAAGCATCCGGATGGCCCAAGAGACCCAGTACTTC. Its translation: CASRLSIRMAQETQYF. The full variable domain, rest sourced from reference TRBV5-1 and TRBJ2-5, is KAGVTQTPRYLIKTRGQQVTLSCSPISGHRSVSWYQQTPGQGLQFLFEYFSETQRNKGNFPGRFSGRQFSNSRSEMNVSTLELGDSALYLCASRLSIRMAQETQYFGPGTRLLVL.